The present TCR beta chain was sequenced within a study of T-cell reconstitution after alpha-beta-depleted transplantation in children. This clonotype has at least ten counts. The TCRbeta library incorporated unique molecular identifiers. One entry per CDR3 protein, called by TCRdb with MiXCR from the PCR reads. Of hundreds of thousands of distinct CDR3 sequences in the sample, more than 10% were seen once. This sequence originates from a human donor who donated a stem cell graft to a child with acute lymphoblastic leukemia. This sample comprised PBMCs from the stem cell graft donor, obtained from the stem cell graft.

In nucleotides, the CDR3 is TGTGCCAGCAGCTTAGAACATGGGGCTGACAATGAGCAGTTCTTC. Encoded protein: CASSLEHGADNEQFF. This rearrangement joins TRBV7-7 to TRBJ2-1; D might be TRBD1 (5 bases). Trimming cost V 1 base and J 5 bases, with 12 bases left between them. The CDR3 spans 15 residues. Germline lookup yields CDR1 SSHAT and CDR2 FNYEAQ (reference sequence).